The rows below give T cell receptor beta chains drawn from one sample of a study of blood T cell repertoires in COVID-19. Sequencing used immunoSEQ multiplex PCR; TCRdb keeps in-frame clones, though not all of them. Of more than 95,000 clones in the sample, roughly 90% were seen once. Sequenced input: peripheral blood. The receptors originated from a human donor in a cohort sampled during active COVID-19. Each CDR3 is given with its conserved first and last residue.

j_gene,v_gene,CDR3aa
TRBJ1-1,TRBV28,CASLLNTEAFF
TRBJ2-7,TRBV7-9,CASSLVTVYEQYF
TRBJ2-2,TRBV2,CASNGRTSVGGELFF
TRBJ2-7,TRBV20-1,CSASRLAGVYEQYF
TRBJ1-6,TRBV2,CASRPGQNGAPLHF
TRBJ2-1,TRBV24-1,CATSDFTTSGSNEQFF
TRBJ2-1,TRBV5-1,CASGSSGSFDEQFF
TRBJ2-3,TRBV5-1,CASSPGTGLTDTQYF
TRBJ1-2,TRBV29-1,CSVGRQSRQGYTF
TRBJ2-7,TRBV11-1,CASSSGVSGSYEQYF
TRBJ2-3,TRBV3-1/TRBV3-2,CASSQDGTDTQYF
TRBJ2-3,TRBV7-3,CASSLFSGSTDTQYF
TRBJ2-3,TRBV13,CASSLQGDTQYF
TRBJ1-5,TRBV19,CASRQMDRIYQPQHF
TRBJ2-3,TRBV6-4,CASTGQGSTDTQYF
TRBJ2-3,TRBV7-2,CASSWSGGSTDTQYF
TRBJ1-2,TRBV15,CATSRATTEPGQYGYTF
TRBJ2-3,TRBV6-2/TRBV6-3,CASSSRGGLPSDTQYF
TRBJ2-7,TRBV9,CASSVGGDHSYEQYF
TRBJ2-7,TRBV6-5,CASSHFDKTYEQYF
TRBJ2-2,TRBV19,CASSTPGLAGPWNTGELFF
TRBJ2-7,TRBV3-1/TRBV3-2,CASSQGMGTGSSYEQYF
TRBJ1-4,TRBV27,CASRRTGLNEKLFF
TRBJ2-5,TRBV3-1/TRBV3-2,CASSQDFLRGWETQYF
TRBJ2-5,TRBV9,CASSVGAGLGLETQYF
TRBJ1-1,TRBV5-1,CASSPQGGRTEAFF
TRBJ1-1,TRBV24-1,CATSVSGTEGSEAFF
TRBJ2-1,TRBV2,CASMLPDLPGNEQFF
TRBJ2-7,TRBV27,CASSPSGGYEQYF
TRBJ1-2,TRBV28,CASSSMGTAGHGYTF
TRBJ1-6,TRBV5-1,CASSLRSPDSPFGSPLHF
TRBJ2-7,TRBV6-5,CASSQWPYEQYF
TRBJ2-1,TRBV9,CASSGPLAGGEWEQFF
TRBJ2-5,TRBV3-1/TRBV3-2,CASSQGGAETQYF
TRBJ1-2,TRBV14,CASSQGGYYGYTF
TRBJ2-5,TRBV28,CASSFGTNQETQYF
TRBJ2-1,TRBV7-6,CASSLVAEAYNEQFF
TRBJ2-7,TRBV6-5,CASQQGEQYF
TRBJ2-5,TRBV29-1,CSVGSGQETQYF
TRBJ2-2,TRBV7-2,CASSLHSGQNTGELFF
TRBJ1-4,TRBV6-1,CASSEAVGRGNEKLFF
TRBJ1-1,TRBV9,CASSVGGTTEAFF
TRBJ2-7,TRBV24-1,CATPTADRGDEQYF
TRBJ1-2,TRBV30,CAWSVSGNYGYTF
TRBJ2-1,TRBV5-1,CASSPGQGNEQFF
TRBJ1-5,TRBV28,CASIGSGGDEWPQHF
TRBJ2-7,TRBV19,CASRRAGHPYEQYF
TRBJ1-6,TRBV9,CASSVRESSYNSPLHF
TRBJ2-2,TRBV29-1,CSVLRTGTNTGELFF
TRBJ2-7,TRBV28,CASSFGGIQGDAYEQYF
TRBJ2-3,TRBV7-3,CASSTRTGERTDTQYF
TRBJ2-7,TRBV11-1,CASSDPAHGQGLEQYF
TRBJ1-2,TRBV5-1,CASSVQGNYGYTF
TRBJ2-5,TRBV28,CASSPWLAGGAETQYF
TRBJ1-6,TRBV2,CASSEEGIQNNSPLHF
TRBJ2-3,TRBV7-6,CASSSDSGRAFPDTQYF